This passage covers 12 T cell receptor beta chains from one sample sequenced in a study of blood T cell repertoires in COVID-19. The protocol was immunoSEQ multiplex PCR, while the TCRdb copy is restricted to in-frame clones and leaves out a portion. This sample yields roughly 130,000 clones, of which approximately 80% are seen a single time; 12% belongs to the top ten. Sequencing used peripheral blood. Receptor source: a woman aged 60-75 years with acute or convalescent COVID-19.

This chain uses TRBV30 with TRBJ2-2; perhaps TRBD1 as D (5 bases). Trimming shortened V by 4 bases and J by 8 bases, and 14 bases separated the two germline ends. The germline gives CDR1 GTSNPN, CDR2 SVGIG (reference sequence). The CDR3 totals 13 residues. The CDR3 coding sequence is TGTGCCTGGAAAGGGGCCCCCACAGGGGAGCTGTTTTTT. As protein: CAWKGAPTGELFF.

The chain joins TRBV2 to TRBJ1-2, with D perhaps TRBD1 (5 bases). CDR3 length: 13 residues. CDR1 and CDR2 from the germline V gene are SNHLY and FYNNEI. V shed 6 bases and J shed 4 bases, with 12 bases lying between them. The CDR3 nucleotides read TGTGCCAGCAGACGGGCCCAGGGCTATGGCTACACCTTC. This codes for CASRRAQGYGYTF.

The chain combines TRBV3-1 (or the pseudogene TRBV3-2) with TRBJ2-1; TRBD2 agrees at 13 bases. The CDR3 totals 15 residues. V shed 4 bases, J shed 5 bases, and the junction held 2 bases outside the gene matches. The germline CDR1 and CDR2 sequences are LGHDT and YNNKEL (reference sequence). The CDR3 reads CASSLGLAGNNEQFF. Here the CDR3 DNA reads TGTGCCAGCAGCCTGGGACTAGCGGGGAACAATGAGCAGTTCTTC.

The V gene is TRBV4-1, the J gene TRBJ1-1; 12 bases match TRBD1. With 4 bases clipped from V and 9 bases from J, the junction kept 9 bases outside the gene matches. CDR3 size: 15 residues. CDR1 is MGHRA, CDR2 YSYEKL, per germline. The CDR3 protein is CASSLPGQGATQAFF. The CDR3 bases are TGCGCCAGCAGCCTCCCGGGACAGGGGGCGACCCAAGCTTTCTTT.

This clone has a handful of counts. The chain combines TRBV19 with TRBJ1-3; no clear D. Trimming left V 3 bases short and J 6 bases short, with 12 bases between. CDR3 size: 14 residues. Germline V CDR1 and CDR2: LNHDA, SQIVND (reference sequence). The CDR3 reads CASSIRGQLNTIYF. In DNA form, the CDR3 reads TGTGCCAGTAGTATCAGAGGTCAGCTAAACACCATATATTTT.

This chain uses TRBV3-1 (or the pseudogene TRBV3-2) with TRBJ2-1, with TRBD2 matching over 10 bases. The CDR3 contains 15 residues. V dropped 1 base and J dropped 10; count of bases not matched to a gene: 7. Germline V gene lookup returns CDR1 LGHDT and CDR2 YNNKEL (reference sequence). DNA of the CDR3: TGTGCCAGCAGCCAAGGGGCGAATAGCGGGGGGGAGCAGTTCTTC. Its protein is CASSQGANSGGEQFF.

J is TRBJ2-7 and V is TRBV15; D might be TRBD2 (6 bases). This CDR3 contains 14 residues. V was trimmed by 0 bases and J by 4 bases, leaving 10 bases between them. Germline CDR1 is LNHNV and CDR2 is YYDKDF (reference sequence). The CDR3 here is CATSREAGTYEQYV. In DNA form, the CDR3 reads TGTGCCACCAGCAGAGAGGCGGGAACATACGAGCAGTACGTC.

This chain uses TRBV30 with TRBJ2-3; D ambiguous. This CDR3 contains 11 residues. V was clipped by 1 base and J by 6 bases, with 5 bases between them. The germline V gene has CDR1 GTSNPN and CDR2 SVGIG (reference sequence). The CDR3 DNA reads TGTGCCTGGAGTGGGAGTGATACGCAGTATTTT. Translating gives CAWSGSDTQYF.

The V call is TRBV9, the J call TRBJ1-2; 9 nucleotides line up with TRBD1. The length of the CDR3 is 15 residues. Germline V gives CDR1 SGDLS, CDR2 YYNGEE. V was pared by 0 bases and J by 4 bases, with 4 bases of the junction left unmatched. The CDR3 sequence is CASSVGGQGIYGYTF. The CDR3 nucleotides read TGTGCCAGCAGCGTAGGTGGACAGGGGATCTATGGCTACACCTTC.

In DNA, the CDR3 is TGTGCCAGCAGCCAATTGAACAACCATTCACCCCTCCACTTT. Protein: CASSQLNNHSPLHF. J is TRBJ1-6 and V is TRBV3-1 (or the pseudogene TRBV3-2); D gene unclear. The length of the CDR3 is 14 residues. Germline V lookup: CDR1 LGHDT, CDR2 YNNKEL (reference sequence). With 2 bases removed from V and 8 bases from J, the gap between germline ends came to 10 bases.

V usage is TRBV5-4 and J usage is TRBJ1-1; D perhaps matches TRBD1 (5 bases). CDR3 length equals 13 residues. Between the trimmed V and J ends, which lost 3 bases and 3 bases, there was a span of 9 bases. Per germline, CDR1 SGHNT and CDR2 YYREEE (reference sequence). The CDR3 DNA sequence: TGTGCCAGCAGCTGGGGCAGGGACACTGAAGCTTTCTTT. It specifies CASSWGRDTEAFF.

The chain carries TRBV7-2 and TRBJ1-2; D uncertain. Trimming cost V 4 bases and J 4 bases, with 10 bases left between them. The germline CDR1 and CDR2 sequences are SGHTA and FQGNSA. The CDR3 extends over 13 amino acids. The CDR3 protein is CASSSREVYGYTF. CDR3 coding DNA: TGTGCCAGCAGCTCGAGGGAAGTCTATGGCTACACCTTC.